These T cell receptor beta chains were read from a single sample in a study of blood T cell repertoires in COVID-19. Repertoires were generated with immunoSEQ multiplex PCR, while TCRdb's copy carries only in-frame clones and drops some. The table records about 89,000 clones, roughly 87% of them present only once. The sequenced sample was peripheral blood. These receptors were collected from a male donor with acute or convalescent COVID-19. CDR3s include the opening cysteine and the closing phenylalanine or tryptophan. The D gene is left open where the match is weak. The size field is filled for only some rows; it gives once, few, many or a size class.

abundance: once
d_gene: -
v_gene: TRBV23-1
j_gene: TRBJ2-2
CDR3aa: CASSQSGAGGELFF
CDR3nt: TGCGCCAGCAGTCAATCGGGGGCGGGCGGGGAGCTGTTTTTT

abundance: -
d_gene: -
v_gene: TRBV6-5
j_gene: TRBJ2-5
CDR3aa: CASRDSGKTQYF
CDR3nt: TGTGCCAGCCGGGACTCTGGCAAGACCCAGTACTTC

abundance: -
d_gene: TRBD1
v_gene: TRBV18
j_gene: TRBJ1-2
CDR3aa: CASSPVLQGAGYGYTF
CDR3nt: TGTGCCAGCTCACCAGTTTTACAGGGGGCAGGCTATGGCTACACCTTC

abundance: -
d_gene: TRBD2
v_gene: TRBV24-1
j_gene: TRBJ2-3
CDR3aa: CATSPTSVSDTQYF
CDR3nt: TGTGCCACCAGCCCGACTAGCGTCTCAGATACGCAGTATTTT

abundance: -
d_gene: TRBD1
v_gene: TRBV23-1
j_gene: TRBJ2-7
CDR3aa: CASSQGQGYEQYF
CDR3nt: TGCGCCAGCAGTCAAGGACAGGGGTACGAGCAGTACTTC

abundance: -
d_gene: -
v_gene: TRBV30
j_gene: TRBJ1-3
CDR3aa: CAWNMGGGNTIYF
CDR3nt: TGTGCCTGGAATATGGGGGGTGGAAACACCATATATTTT

abundance: -
d_gene: TRBD1
v_gene: TRBV6-1
j_gene: TRBJ1-6
CDR3aa: CASSEYPGQGIGHNSPLHF
CDR3nt: TGTGCCAGCAGTGAGTACCCGGGACAGGGAATCGGTCATAATTCACCCCTCCACTTT

abundance: -
d_gene: TRBD1
v_gene: TRBV7-6
j_gene: TRBJ1-2
CDR3aa: CASSQGAGYTF
CDR3nt: TGTGCCAGCAGCCAGGGGGCCGGCTACACCTTC

abundance: -
d_gene: TRBD2
v_gene: TRBV19
j_gene: TRBJ2-3
CDR3aa: CASSIGGLASGTDTQYF
CDR3nt: TGTGCCAGTAGTATCGGGGGACTAGCGTCCGGCACAGATACGCAGTATTTT

abundance: -
d_gene: -
v_gene: TRBV7-9
j_gene: TRBJ1-6
CDR3aa: CASSFGPGFAPLHF
CDR3nt: -

abundance: -
d_gene: TRBD1
v_gene: TRBV6-6
j_gene: TRBJ1-6
CDR3aa: CASSAQGDSPLHF
CDR3nt: TGTGCCAGCAGCGCCCAGGGGGATTCACCCCTCCACTTT

abundance: -
d_gene: TRBD2
v_gene: TRBV5-1
j_gene: TRBJ2-3
CDR3aa: CASSVAGHSTDTQYF
CDR3nt: TGCGCCAGCAGCGTAGCGGGGCACAGCACAGATACGCAGTATTTT

abundance: few
d_gene: TRBD1
v_gene: TRBV6-5
j_gene: TRBJ1-3
CDR3aa: CASRQGGGNTIYF
CDR3nt: TGTGCCAGCAGACAGGGGGGCGGAAACACCATATATTTT

abundance: -
d_gene: -
v_gene: TRBV28
j_gene: TRBJ1-2
CDR3aa: CASSLGAGAGYGYTF
CDR3nt: TGTGCCAGCAGTTTAGGGGCAGGGGCGGGCTATGGCTACACCTTC

abundance: -
d_gene: TRBD1
v_gene: TRBV2
j_gene: TRBJ2-3
CDR3aa: CASTAQGVGADTQYF
CDR3nt: TGTGCCAGCACCGCTCAGGGGGTCGGGGCAGATACGCAGTATTTT

abundance: -
d_gene: -
v_gene: TRBV7-2
j_gene: TRBJ2-1
CDR3aa: CASSLARPSREQFF
CDR3nt: TGTGCCAGCAGCTTAGCGCGTCCAAGCAGGGAGCAGTTCTTC

abundance: -
d_gene: -
v_gene: TRBV7-8
j_gene: TRBJ1-2
CDR3aa: CASSSGLTSPSNYGYTF
CDR3nt: TGTGCCAGCAGCTCGGGACTAACGTCACCATCTAACTATGGCTACACCTTC

abundance: -
d_gene: -
v_gene: TRBV6-5
j_gene: TRBJ1-6
CDR3aa: CASRTRQDYNSPLHF
CDR3nt: TGTGCCAGCAGAACCCGACAGGACTATAATTCACCCCTCCACTTT

abundance: -
d_gene: TRBD1
v_gene: TRBV9
j_gene: TRBJ1-1
CDR3aa: CASSVVTGDVNTEAFF
CDR3nt: TGTGCCAGCAGCGTAGTGACAGGGGATGTGAACACTGAAGCTTTCTTT

abundance: -
d_gene: TRBD1
v_gene: TRBV7-8
j_gene: TRBJ2-7
CDR3aa: CASGTGRLYEQYF
CDR3nt: TGTGCCAGCGGGACAGGGAGACTCTACGAGCAGTACTTC

abundance: -
d_gene: -
v_gene: TRBV7-2
j_gene: TRBJ1-6
CDR3aa: CASSLYRGRGSPLHF
CDR3nt: TGTGCCAGCAGCTTATACCGGGGCAGGGGTTCACCCCTCCACTTT

abundance: -
d_gene: -
v_gene: TRBV5-1
j_gene: TRBJ1-1
CDR3aa: CASSLLLNTEAFF
CDR3nt: TGCGCCAGCAGTTTACTATTGAACACTGAAGCTTTCTTT

abundance: -
d_gene: TRBD2
v_gene: TRBV25-1
j_gene: TRBJ2-7
CDR3aa: CASGRDPVTAEQYF
CDR3nt: TGTGCCAGCGGGAGGGATCCGGTTACCGCCGAGCAGTACTTC

abundance: -
d_gene: -
v_gene: TRBV19
j_gene: TRBJ1-1
CDR3aa: CASTPRGGTEAFF
CDR3nt: TGTGCCAGTACCCCCCGGGGGGGCACTGAAGCTTTCTTT

abundance: -
d_gene: TRBD1
v_gene: TRBV7-8
j_gene: TRBJ1-5
CDR3aa: CASSNLGQGSYQPQHF
CDR3nt: TGTGCCAGCAGCAATCTCGGACAGGGGTCTTATCAGCCCCAGCATTTT

abundance: -
d_gene: -
v_gene: TRBV19
j_gene: TRBJ1-4
CDR3aa: CASRTDTEKLFF
CDR3nt: TGTGCCAGTAGGACAGATACCGAAAAACTGTTTTTT

abundance: -
d_gene: -
v_gene: TRBV10-2
j_gene: TRBJ1-5
CDR3aa: CASSESAGDQPQHF
CDR3nt: TGCGCCAGCAGTGAGTCCGCAGGGGACCAGCCCCAGCATTTT

abundance: -
d_gene: -
v_gene: TRBV3-1/TRBV3-2
j_gene: TRBJ1-2
CDR3aa: CASSQDGSGRDTF
CDR3nt: TGTGCCAGCAGCCAAGATGGGTCAGGGAGGGACACCTTC

abundance: -
d_gene: -
v_gene: TRBV7-8
j_gene: TRBJ1-1
CDR3aa: CASSHSAGRENTEAFF
CDR3nt: TGTGCCAGCAGCCATAGCGCGGGAAGGGAAAACACTGAAGCTTTCTTT

abundance: -
d_gene: TRBD1
v_gene: TRBV7-9
j_gene: TRBJ2-5
CDR3aa: CASTDQTGSQETQYF
CDR3nt: TGTGCCAGCACTGATCAGACAGGGTCCCAAGAGACCCAGTACTTC

abundance: -
d_gene: TRBD1
v_gene: TRBV11-3
j_gene: TRBJ1-3
CDR3aa: CASSKDRGPGNTIYF
CDR3nt: TGTGCCAGCAGTAAAGACAGGGGTCCGGGAAACACCATATATTTT

abundance: -
d_gene: -
v_gene: TRBV5-4
j_gene: TRBJ1-5
CDR3aa: CASSLDGGGRNQPQHF
CDR3nt: TGTGCCAGCAGCTTGGACGGGGGCGGGAGGAATCAGCCCCAGCATTTT

abundance: -
d_gene: -
v_gene: TRBV2
j_gene: TRBJ2-5
CDR3aa: CASRPDSPGTQYF
CDR3nt: TGTGCCAGCAGACCCGACAGTCCTGGGACCCAGTACTTC

abundance: -
d_gene: -
v_gene: TRBV21-1
j_gene: TRBJ2-7
CDR3aa: CASSQDDMLSSYEQYF
CDR3nt: TGTGCCAGCAGCCAAGATGACATGCTAAGCTCCTACGAGCAGTACTTC

abundance: -
d_gene: -
v_gene: TRBV3-1/TRBV3-2
j_gene: TRBJ1-1
CDR3aa: CASSQGVREGAFF
CDR3nt: TGTGCCAGCAGCCAAGGAGTTAGGGAGGGGGCTTTCTTT

abundance: -
d_gene: -
v_gene: TRBV5-1
j_gene: TRBJ1-1
CDR3aa: CASSLDGAGTEAFF
CDR3nt: TGCGCCAGCAGCTTGGACGGGGCGGGAACTGAAGCTTTCTTT

abundance: few
d_gene: -
v_gene: TRBV6-5
j_gene: TRBJ2-1
CDR3aa: CASRNGGPGGEQFF
CDR3nt: TGTGCCAGCAGAAACGGGGGGCCCGGCGGTGAGCAGTTCTTC

abundance: -
d_gene: -
v_gene: TRBV30
j_gene: TRBJ2-3
CDR3aa: CAWRASRVTDTQYF
CDR3nt: TGTGCCTGGAGAGCGAGTCGGGTGACGGATACGCAGTATTTT

abundance: -
d_gene: TRBD2
v_gene: TRBV19
j_gene: TRBJ2-1
CDR3aa: CASSPGGADEQFF
CDR3nt: TGTGCCAGTAGTCCGGGAGGGGCCGATGAGCAGTTCTTC

abundance: once
d_gene: -
v_gene: TRBV18
j_gene: TRBJ1-2
CDR3aa: CASSPRAGEGYTF
CDR3nt: TGTGCCAGCTCACCCCGCGCAGGGGAGGGCTACACCTTC

abundance: -
d_gene: -
v_gene: TRBV2
j_gene: TRBJ1-5
CDR3aa: CASSDRTNQPQHF
CDR3nt: TGTGCCAGCAGTGACAGAACCAATCAGCCCCAGCATTTT

abundance: -
d_gene: -
v_gene: TRBV2
j_gene: TRBJ1-2
CDR3aa: CASSEGWGQGYGYTF
CDR3nt: TGTGCCAGCAGTGAAGGGTGGGGGCAGGGCTATGGCTACACCTTC

abundance: -
d_gene: -
v_gene: TRBV6-1
j_gene: TRBJ2-1
CDR3aa: CASSEAGRGPYNEQFF
CDR3nt: TGTGCCAGCAGTGAAGCAGGGCGGGGGCCCTACAATGAGCAGTTCTTC

abundance: -
d_gene: -
v_gene: TRBV6-5
j_gene: TRBJ1-4
CDR3aa: CASSTGFSNEKLFF
CDR3nt: TGTGCCAGCAGTACAGGGTTTTCTAATGAAAAACTGTTTTTT

abundance: -
d_gene: -
v_gene: TRBV6-5
j_gene: TRBJ2-7
CDR3aa: CASRDTATYEQYF
CDR3nt: TGTGCCAGCAGGGACACGGCAACCTACGAGCAGTACTTC

abundance: -
d_gene: TRBD1
v_gene: TRBV19
j_gene: TRBJ1-6
CDR3aa: CASSPLTGNNSPLHF
CDR3nt: TGTGCCAGTAGTCCCCTGACAGGGAATAATTCACCCCTCCACTTT